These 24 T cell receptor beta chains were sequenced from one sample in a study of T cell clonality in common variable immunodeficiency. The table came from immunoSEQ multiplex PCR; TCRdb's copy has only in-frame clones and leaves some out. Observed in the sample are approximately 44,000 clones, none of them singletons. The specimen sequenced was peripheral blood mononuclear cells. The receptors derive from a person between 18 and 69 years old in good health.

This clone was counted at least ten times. CDR3 DNA, as far as it was read: TGTGCCAGCAGTGAATCTAGCGGGGGGATTTACAATGAG. Translation: CASSESSGGIYNE. The whole CDR3 protein reads CASSESSGGIYNEQFF. V gene TRBV6-1 combines with J gene TRBJ2-1, with TRBD2 identical over 11 bases. The observed sequence ends 3 residues before the CDR3 terminus, with the missing tail filled in from the germline J gene. Per the germline V gene, CDR1 is MNHNS and CDR2 is SASEGT. There are 16 residues in the CDR3. Unmatched junction bases numbered 4, after V lost 2 bases and J lost 4 bases.

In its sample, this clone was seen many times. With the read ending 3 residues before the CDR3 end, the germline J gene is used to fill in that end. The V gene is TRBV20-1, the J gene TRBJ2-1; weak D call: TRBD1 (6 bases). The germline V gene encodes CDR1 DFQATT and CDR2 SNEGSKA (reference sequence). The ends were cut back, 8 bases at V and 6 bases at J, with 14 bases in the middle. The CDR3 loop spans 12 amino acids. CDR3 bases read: TGCAGTACCTACAGGGCTACCAATGAG. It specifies CSTYRATNE. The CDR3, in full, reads CSTYRATNEQFF.

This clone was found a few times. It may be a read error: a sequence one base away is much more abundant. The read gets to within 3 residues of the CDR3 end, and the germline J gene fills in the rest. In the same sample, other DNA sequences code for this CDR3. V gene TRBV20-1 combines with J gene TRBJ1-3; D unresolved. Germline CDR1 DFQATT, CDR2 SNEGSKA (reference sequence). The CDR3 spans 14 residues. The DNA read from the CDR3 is TGCAGTGCTAGAAGCGGCGGAGGTGGAAACACG. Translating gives CSARSGGGGNT. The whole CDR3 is CSARSGGGGNTIYF.

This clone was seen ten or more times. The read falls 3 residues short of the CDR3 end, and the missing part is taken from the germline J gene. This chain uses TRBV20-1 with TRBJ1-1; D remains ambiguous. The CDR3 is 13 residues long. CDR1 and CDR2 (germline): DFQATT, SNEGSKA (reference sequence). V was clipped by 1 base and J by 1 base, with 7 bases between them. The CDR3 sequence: CSARAGSNTEAFF. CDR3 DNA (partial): TGCAGTGCTAGAGCAGGTTCGAACACTGAA.

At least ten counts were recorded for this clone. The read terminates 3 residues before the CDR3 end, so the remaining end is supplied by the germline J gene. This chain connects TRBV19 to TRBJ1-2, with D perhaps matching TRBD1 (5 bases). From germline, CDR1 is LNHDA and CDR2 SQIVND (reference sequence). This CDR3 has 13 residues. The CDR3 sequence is CQQRGEAFTGYTF. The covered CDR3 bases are TGTCAGCAGAGAGGGGAGGCATTTACTGGC.

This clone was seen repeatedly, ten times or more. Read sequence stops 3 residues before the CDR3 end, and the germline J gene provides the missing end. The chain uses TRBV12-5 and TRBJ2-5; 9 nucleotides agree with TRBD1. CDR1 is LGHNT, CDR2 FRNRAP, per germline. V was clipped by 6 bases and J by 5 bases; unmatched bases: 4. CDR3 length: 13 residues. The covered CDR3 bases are TGTGCTAGTGGAACCGGACAGGGGGAGACC. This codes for CASGTGQGET. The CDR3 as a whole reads CASGTGQGETQYF.

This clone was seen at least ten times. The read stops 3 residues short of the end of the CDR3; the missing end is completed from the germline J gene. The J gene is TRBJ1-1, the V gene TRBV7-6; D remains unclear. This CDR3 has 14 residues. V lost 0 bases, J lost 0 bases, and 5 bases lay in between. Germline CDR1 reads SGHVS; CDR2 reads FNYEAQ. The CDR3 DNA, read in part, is TGTGCCAGCAGCTTAGCACATCTGAACACTGAA. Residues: CASSLAHLNTE. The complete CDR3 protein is CASSLAHLNTEAFF.

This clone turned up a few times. This CDR3 is CSAISSYEQYF. Partial CDR3 DNA: TGCAGTGCTATCAGCTCCTACGAG. The gene calls are TRBV20-1 and TRBJ2-7; D not resolved. Read data end 3 residues before the CDR3 end; the end is taken from the germline J gene. Germline CDR1 and CDR2: DFQATT and SNEGSKA (reference sequence). The ends were cut back, 4 bases at V and 0 bases at J, with 4 bases in the middle. The CDR3 extends over 11 amino acids.

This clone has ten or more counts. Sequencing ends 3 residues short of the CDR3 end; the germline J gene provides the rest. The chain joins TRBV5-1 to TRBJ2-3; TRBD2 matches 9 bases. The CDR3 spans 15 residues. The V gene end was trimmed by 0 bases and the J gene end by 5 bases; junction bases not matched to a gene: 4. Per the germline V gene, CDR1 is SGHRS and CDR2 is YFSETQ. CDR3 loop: CASSLAPSGKDTQYF. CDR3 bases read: TGCGCCAGCAGCTTGGCCCCTAGCGGGAAAGATACG.

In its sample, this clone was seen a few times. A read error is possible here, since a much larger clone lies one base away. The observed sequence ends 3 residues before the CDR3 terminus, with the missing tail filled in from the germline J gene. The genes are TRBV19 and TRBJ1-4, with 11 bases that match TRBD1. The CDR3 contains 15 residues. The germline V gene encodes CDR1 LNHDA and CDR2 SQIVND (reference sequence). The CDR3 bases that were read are TGTGCCACGGACAGGGGGCCCTCTGGGGCCAACGTA. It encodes CATDRGPSGANV. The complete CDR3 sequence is CATDRGPSGANVLFF.

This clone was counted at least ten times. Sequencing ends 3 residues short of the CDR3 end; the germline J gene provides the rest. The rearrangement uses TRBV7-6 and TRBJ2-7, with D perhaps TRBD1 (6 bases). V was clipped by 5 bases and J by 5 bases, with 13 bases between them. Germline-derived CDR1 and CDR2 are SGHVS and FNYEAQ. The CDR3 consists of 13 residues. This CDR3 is CASSRQVGHEQYF. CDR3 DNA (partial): TGTGCCAGCAGCAGACAGGTTGGCCACGAG.

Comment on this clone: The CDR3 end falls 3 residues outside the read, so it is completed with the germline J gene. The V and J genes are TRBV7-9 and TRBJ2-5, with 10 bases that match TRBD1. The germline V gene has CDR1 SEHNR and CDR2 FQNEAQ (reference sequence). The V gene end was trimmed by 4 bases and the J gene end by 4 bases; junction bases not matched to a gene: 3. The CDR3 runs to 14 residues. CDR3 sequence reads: CASSSRTGGETQYF. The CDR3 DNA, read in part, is TGTGCCAGCAGCTCGCGGACAGGGGGAGAGACC.

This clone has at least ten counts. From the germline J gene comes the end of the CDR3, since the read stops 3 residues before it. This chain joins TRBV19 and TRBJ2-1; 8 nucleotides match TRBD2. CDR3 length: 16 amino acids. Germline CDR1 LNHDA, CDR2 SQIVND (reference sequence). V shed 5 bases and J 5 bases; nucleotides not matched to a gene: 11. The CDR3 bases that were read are TGTGCCAGTAGTTCCTTATATAGCGGGGTAAACAATGAG. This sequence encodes CASSSLYSGVNNE. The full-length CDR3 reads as CASSSLYSGVNNEQFF.

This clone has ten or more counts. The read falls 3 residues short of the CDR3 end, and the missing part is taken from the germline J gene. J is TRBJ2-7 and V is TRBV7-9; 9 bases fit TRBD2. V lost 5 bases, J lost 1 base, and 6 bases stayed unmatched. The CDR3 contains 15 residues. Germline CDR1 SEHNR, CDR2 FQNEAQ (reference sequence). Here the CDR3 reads CASSTATSGSYEQYF. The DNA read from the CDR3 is TGTGCCAGCAGCACCGCGACTAGCGGTTCCTACGAG.

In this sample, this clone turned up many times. Incomplete CDR3 DNA: TGTGCCAGCAGTGAGCCTGGGCTATTGGGTGGC. It specifies CASSEPGLLGG. In full, the CDR3 is CASSEPGLLGGYTF. The rearrangement joins TRBV6-1 to TRBJ1-2; D not certain. With the read ending 3 residues before the CDR3 end, the germline J gene is used to fill in that end. The CDR3 covers 14 residues. Germline CDR1 is MNHNS and CDR2 is SASEGT. Trimming cost V 3 bases and J 7 bases, with 15 bases left between them.

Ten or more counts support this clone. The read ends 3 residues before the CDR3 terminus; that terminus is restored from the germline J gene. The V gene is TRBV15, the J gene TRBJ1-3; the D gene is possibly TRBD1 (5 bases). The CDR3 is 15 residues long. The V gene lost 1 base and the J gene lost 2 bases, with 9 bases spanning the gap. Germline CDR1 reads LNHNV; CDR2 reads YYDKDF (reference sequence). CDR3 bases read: TGTGCCACCAGCAGAGGAAGGGGTCCTGGAAACACC. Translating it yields CATSRGRGPGNT. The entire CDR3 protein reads CATSRGRGPGNTIYF.

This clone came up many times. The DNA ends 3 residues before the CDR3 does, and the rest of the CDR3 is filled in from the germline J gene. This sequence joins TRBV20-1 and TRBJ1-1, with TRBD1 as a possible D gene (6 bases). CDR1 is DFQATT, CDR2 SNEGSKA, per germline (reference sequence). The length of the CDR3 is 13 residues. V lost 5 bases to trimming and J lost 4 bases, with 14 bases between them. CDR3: CSALGQLGTEAFF. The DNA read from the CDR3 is TGCAGTGCTCTCGGACAGTTAGGCACTGAA.

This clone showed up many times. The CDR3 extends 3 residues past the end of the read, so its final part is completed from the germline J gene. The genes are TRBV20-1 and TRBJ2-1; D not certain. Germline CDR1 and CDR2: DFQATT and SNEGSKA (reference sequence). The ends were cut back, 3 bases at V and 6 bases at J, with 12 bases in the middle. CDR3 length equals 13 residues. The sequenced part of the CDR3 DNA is TGCAGTGCTAGTACAGATACCCCCAATGAG. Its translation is CSASTDTPNE. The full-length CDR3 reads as CSASTDTPNEQFF.

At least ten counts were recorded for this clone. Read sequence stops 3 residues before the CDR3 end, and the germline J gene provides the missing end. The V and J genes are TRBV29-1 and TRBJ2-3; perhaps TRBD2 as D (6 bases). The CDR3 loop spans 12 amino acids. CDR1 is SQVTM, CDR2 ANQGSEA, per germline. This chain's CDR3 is CSVERDQETQYF. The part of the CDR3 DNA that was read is TGCAGCGTTGAGCGGGATCAAGAGACG.

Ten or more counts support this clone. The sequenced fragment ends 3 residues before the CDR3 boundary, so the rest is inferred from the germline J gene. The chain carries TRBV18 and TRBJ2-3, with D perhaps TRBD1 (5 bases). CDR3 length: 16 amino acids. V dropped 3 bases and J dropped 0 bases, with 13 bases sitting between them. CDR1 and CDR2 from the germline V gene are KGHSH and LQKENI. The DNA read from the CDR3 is TGTGCCAGCTCACCCCGAACAGGTTGGAGCACAGATACG. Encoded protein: CASSPRTGWSTDT. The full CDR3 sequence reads CASSPRTGWSTDTQYF.

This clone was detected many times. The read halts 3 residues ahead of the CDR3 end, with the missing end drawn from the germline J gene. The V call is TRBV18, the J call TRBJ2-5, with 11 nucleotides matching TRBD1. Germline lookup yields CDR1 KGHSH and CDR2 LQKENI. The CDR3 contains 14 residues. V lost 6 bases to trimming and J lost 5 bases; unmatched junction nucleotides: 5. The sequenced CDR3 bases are TGTGCCAGCTCCCGGACAGGGGGCATGGAGACC. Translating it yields CASSRTGGMET. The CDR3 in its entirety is CASSRTGGMETQYF. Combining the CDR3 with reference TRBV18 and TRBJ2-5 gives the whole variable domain NAGVMQNPRHLVRRRGQEARLRCSPMKGHSHVYWYRQLPEEGLKFMVYLQKENIIDESGMPKERFSAEFPKEGPSILRIQQVVRGDSAAYFCASSRTGGMETQYFGPGTRLLVL.

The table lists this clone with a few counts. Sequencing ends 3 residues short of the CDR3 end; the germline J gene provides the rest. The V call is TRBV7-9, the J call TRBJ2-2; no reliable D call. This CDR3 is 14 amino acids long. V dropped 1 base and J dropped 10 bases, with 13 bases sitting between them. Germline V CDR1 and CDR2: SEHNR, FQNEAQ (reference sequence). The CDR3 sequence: CASSLEAQRKELFF. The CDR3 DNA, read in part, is TGTGCCAGCAGCTTAGAGGCCCAGAGAAAGGAG.

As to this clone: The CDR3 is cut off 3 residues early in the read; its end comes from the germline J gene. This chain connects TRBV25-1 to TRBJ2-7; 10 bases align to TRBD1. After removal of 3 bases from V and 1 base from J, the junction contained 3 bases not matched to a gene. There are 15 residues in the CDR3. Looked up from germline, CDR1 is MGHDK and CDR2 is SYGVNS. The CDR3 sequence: CASSDPGQGSYEQYF. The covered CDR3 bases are TGTGCCAGCAGTGACCCGGGACAGGGGTCCTACGAG.

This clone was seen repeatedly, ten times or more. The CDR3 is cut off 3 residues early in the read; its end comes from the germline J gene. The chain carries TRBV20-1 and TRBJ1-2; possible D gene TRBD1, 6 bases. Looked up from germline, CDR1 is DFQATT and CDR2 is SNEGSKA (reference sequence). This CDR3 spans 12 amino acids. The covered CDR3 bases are TGCAGTGCTAGTGGGGGGGCTGGGGGC. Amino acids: CSASGGAGG. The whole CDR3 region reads CSASGGAGGYTF.